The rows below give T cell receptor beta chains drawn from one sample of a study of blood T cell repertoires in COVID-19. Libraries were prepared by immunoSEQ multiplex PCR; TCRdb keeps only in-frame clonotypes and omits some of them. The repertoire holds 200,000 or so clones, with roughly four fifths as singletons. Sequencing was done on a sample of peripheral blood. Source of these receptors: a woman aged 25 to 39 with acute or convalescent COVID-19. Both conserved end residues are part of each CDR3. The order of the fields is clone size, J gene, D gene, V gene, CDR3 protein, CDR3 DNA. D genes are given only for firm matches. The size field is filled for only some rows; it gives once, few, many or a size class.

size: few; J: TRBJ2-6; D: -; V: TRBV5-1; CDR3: CASRTIAGANVLTF; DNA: TGCGCCAGCAGGACTATTGCTGGGGCCAACGTCCTGACTTTC
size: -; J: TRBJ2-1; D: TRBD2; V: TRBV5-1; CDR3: CASSAGLAGRGEQFF; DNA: TGCGCCAGCAGCGCGGGACTAGCGGGACGGGGAGAGCAGTTCTTC
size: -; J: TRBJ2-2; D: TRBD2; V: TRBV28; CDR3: CASSFAGGITGELFF; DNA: TGTGCCAGCAGTTTTGCGGGGGGCATTACCGGGGAGCTGTTTTTT
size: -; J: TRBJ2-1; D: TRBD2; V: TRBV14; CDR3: CASSPSGTSGNEQFF; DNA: TGTGCCAGCAGCCCGTCAGGAACTAGCGGCAATGAGCAGTTCTTC
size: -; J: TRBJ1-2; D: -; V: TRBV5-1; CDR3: CASSLVSGIKNVEGYTF; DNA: TGCGCCAGCAGCTTGGTCTCGGGAATCAAAAACGTCGAAGGCTACACCTTC
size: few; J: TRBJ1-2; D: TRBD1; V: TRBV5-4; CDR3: CASNNRGHYGYTF; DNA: TGTGCCAGCAATAACAGGGGTCATTATGGCTACACCTTC
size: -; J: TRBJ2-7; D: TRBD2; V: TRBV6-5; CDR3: CASSYSGRGAYEQYF; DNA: TGTGCCAGCAGTTACTCTGGGAGGGGTGCCTACGAGCAGTACTTC
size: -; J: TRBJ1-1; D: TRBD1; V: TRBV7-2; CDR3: CASSQDRGEAFF; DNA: TGTGCCAGCAGCCAAGACAGGGGAGAAGCTTTCTTT
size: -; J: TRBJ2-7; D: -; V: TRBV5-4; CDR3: CASSLAQGEQYF; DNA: TGTGCCAGCAGCTTGGCCCAGGGCGAGCAGTACTTC
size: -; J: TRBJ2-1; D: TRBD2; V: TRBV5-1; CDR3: CASSRGGNSYNEQFF; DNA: TGCGCCAGCAGCCGCGGGGGGAACTCCTACAATGAGCAGTTCTTC
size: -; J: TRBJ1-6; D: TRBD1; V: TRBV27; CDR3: CASSWGQNNSPLHF; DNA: TGTGCCAGCAGTTGGGGACAGAATAATTCACCCCTCCACTTT
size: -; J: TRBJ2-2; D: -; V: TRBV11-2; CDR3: CASSVPTGYTGELFF; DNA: TGTGCCAGCAGCGTACCTACGGGGTACACCGGGGAGCTGTTTTTT
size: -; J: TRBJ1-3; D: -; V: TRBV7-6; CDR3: CASSVDRTSGNTIYF; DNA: TGTGCCAGCAGCGTTGACAGGACCTCTGGAAACACCATATATTTT
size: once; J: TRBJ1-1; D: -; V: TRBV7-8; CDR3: CASSFAGDTEAFF; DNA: TGTGCCAGCAGCTTCGCAGGGGACACTGAAGCTTTCTTT
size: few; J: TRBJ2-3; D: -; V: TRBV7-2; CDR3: CASSLRWRGDTQYF; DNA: TGTGCCAGCAGCTTAAGGTGGCGGGGAGATACGCAGTATTTT
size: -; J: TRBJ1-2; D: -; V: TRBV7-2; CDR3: CASSLGADLYGYTF; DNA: TGTGCCAGCAGCTTGGGCGCTGATCTCTATGGCTACACCTTC
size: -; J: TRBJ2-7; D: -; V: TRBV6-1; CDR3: CASSDFGGSEYEQYF; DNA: TGTGCCAGCAGTGATTTCGGCGGGTCTGAATACGAGCAGTACTTC
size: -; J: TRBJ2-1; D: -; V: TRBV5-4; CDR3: CASSLGLVFGNEQFF; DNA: TGTGCCAGCAGCTTGGGACTAGTCTTCGGCAATGAGCAGTTCTTC
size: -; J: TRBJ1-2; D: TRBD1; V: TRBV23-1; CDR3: CASTSGGWSNYGYTF; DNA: TGCGCCAGCACTTCAGGGGGCTGGTCCAACTATGGCTACACCTTC
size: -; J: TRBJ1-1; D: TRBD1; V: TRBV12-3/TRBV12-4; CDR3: CASSYGTGGEAFF; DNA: TGTGCCAGCAGTTATGGGACAGGAGGTGAAGCTTTCTTT
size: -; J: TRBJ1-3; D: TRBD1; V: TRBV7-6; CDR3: CASSRQGGGNTIYF; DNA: TGTGCCAGCAGCCGACAGGGAGGTGGAAACACCATATATTTT
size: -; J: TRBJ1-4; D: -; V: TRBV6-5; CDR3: CASLWDSANEKLFF; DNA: TGTGCCAGCCTTTGGGACTCGGCTAATGAAAAACTGTTTTTT
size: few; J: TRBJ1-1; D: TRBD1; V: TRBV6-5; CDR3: CASSSGDRSAEAFF; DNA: TGTGCCAGCAGTTCTGGGGACAGGAGTGCTGAAGCTTTCTTT
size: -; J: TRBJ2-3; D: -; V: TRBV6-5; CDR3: CASSYGGTDTQYF; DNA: TGTGCCAGCAGTTACGGGGGCACCGATACGCAGTATTTT
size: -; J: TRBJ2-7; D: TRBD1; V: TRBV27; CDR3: CASSFGVGQGGIYEQYF; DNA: TGTGCCAGCAGTTTCGGGGTTGGACAGGGTGGGATCTACGAGCAGTACTTC
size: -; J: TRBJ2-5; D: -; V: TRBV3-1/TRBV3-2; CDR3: CASHQVWETQYF; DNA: TGTGCCAGCCACCAGGTGTGGGAGACCCAGTACTTC
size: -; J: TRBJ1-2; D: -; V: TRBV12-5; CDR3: CASGTAPGYGYTF; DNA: TGTGCTAGTGGGACAGCCCCCGGCTATGGCTACACCTTC
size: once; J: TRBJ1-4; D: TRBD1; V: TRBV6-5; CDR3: CASSRTTGFREKLFF; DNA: TGTGCCAGCAGCCGAACGACAGGGTTTCGTGAAAAACTGTTTTTT
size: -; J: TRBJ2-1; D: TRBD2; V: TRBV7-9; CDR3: CASSFSGTSTPYNEQFF; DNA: TGTGCCAGCAGCTTTAGTGGGACTAGCACCCCCTACAATGAGCAGTTCTTC
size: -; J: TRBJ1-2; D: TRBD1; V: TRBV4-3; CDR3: CASSQDPGTGYGYTF; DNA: TGCGCCAGCAGCCAAGATCCCGGGACAGGCTATGGCTACACCTTC
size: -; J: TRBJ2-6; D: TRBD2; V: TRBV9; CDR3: CASSVALAGAGANVLTF; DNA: TGTGCCAGCAGCGTCGCCCTAGCGGGAGCCGGGGCCAACGTCCTGACTTTC
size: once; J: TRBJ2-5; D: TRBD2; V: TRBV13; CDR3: CASSLGRGEQETQYF; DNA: TGTGCCAGCAGCTTAGGCCGGGGGGAACAAGAGACCCAGTACTTC